This T cell receptor beta chain stems from a study of T cells in tumors after PD-1 blockade. About the study: Prior checkpoint blockade, systemic immunosuppressant use, or anti-cancer therapy within 4 weeks excluded patients. Either cemiplimab 350 mg every 2 weeks or pembrolizumab 200 mg every 3 weeks was given. Blood samples averaged about 110,000 templates (range roughly 22,000-260,000) and fewer than 40,000 unique clonotypes. General study results and limits: Blood contained about 40% of the tumor's TCR clonotypes.

V lost 7 bases to trimming and J lost 2 bases, with 9 bases between them. The germline V gene encodes CDR1 SNHLY and CDR2 FYNNEI. This CDR3 has 13 amino acids. A word on this clone: The antigen is undetermined.

Some clones are missing from TCRdb's copy, which holds only in-frame ones; the method was immunoSEQ multiplex PCR. The profile shows around 21,000 clones, over 75% of them singletons. The source of this sequence is a human donor with advanced basal cell or squamous cell carcinoma (not recorded which). This material consisted of PBMCs, taken after anti-PD-1 therapy. The V call is TRBV2, the J call TRBJ2-1, with D possibly TRBD2 on 5 matching bases. DNA for the CDR3: TGTGCCAGCACCTCCGGGGCCTACAATGAGCAGTTCTTC. Translation gives CASTSGAYNEQFF.